Below, 6 T cell receptor beta chains from the same sample are listed, as sequenced in a study of OX40 agonist ivuxolimab in advanced cancers. TCRdb's copy holds only in-frame clones and misses some; the assay was immunoSEQ multiplex PCR. This sample has tens of thousands of clones; around 90% occur once, and the top ten carry 0.77%. The sample in question was CD4+ or CD8+ T cells sorted from blood, obtained in a trial of the OX40 agonist ivuxolimab. These receptors all come from an adult with an advanced solid tumor such as melanoma, head and neck, liver or kidney cancer.

The gene calls are TRBV5-1 and TRBJ1-1, with D unclear. V was clipped by 4 bases and J by 1 base, with 11 bases between them. Germline loops: CDR1 SGHRS, CDR2 YFSETQ. This CDR3 region has 14 residues. The CDR3 region is CASSQQTSNTEAFF. CDR3 nucleotides: TGCGCCAGCAGCCAACAGACCTCGAACACTGAAGCTTTCTTT.

The chain carries TRBV18 and TRBJ2-7; D is uncertain. Looked up from germline, CDR1 is KGHSH and CDR2 is LQKENI. V was cut by 0 bases and J by 4 bases, with 7 bases left in between. CDR3 length equals 13 residues. CDR3 nucleotide sequence: TGTGCCAGCTCACCACCTGGAATGTACGAGCAGTACTTC. Translating it yields CASSPPGMYEQYF. Combining the CDR3 with reference TRBV18 and TRBJ2-7 gives the whole variable domain NAGVMQNPRHLVRRRGQEARLRCSPMKGHSHVYWYRQLPEEGLKFMVYLQKENIIDESGMPKERFSAEFPKEGPSILRIQQVVRGDSAAYFCASSPPGMYEQYFGPGTRLTVT.

The genes are TRBV4-3 and TRBJ2-7, with 10 bases identical to TRBD2. The ends lost 5 bases at V and 6 bases at J; junction bases unmatched: 4. Germline CDR1 is LGHNA and CDR2 is YSLEER. This CDR3 spans 13 amino acids. DNA for the CDR3: TGCGCCAGCAGCTTAGCGGGAGGTACCGAGCAGTACTTC. Translating gives CASSLAGGTEQYF.

V is TRBV6-5 and J is TRBJ2-2, with D possibly TRBD1 on 6 matching bases. Trimming shortened V by 6 bases and J by 4 bases, and 12 bases separated the two germline ends. Germline values: CDR1 MNHEY, CDR2 SVGAGI. The CDR3 has 14 residues. Here the CDR3 DNA reads TGTGCCAGCAGCGAGGCAGGGGCCACCGGGGAGCTGTTTTTT. Its translation is CASSEAGATGELFF.

The rearrangement joins TRBV5-4 to TRBJ2-5; D is undetermined. Trimming cost V 2 bases and J 5 bases, with 7 bases left between them. In germline, CDR1 is SGHNT, CDR2 YYREEE (reference sequence). CDR3 length equals 12 residues. Written as DNA, the CDR3 is TGTGCCAGCAGCTTTATTAGCGAGACCCAGTACTTC. Its translation is CASSFISETQYF.

The V gene is TRBV18, the J gene TRBJ1-3, with unresolved D. V gave up 2 bases and J gave up 3 bases, with 8 bases separating them. This CDR3 is 14 amino acids long. The V gene's germline CDR1 is KGHSH and CDR2 LQKENI. CDR3 nucleotides: TGTGCCAGCTCACCATCGGGGAGTGGAAACACCATATATTTT. Its protein is CASSPSGSGNTIYF.